The entry below gives a single TCR beta chain sequence along with its context. The antigen remains unidentified. The data stem from a study of post-analysis software for immune sequencing data. Trimming removed 6 bases at V and 0 bases at J, with 13 bases between. This CDR3 contains 15 residues. Germline V gives CDR1 SGHRS, CDR2 YFSETQ. Study-wide results and limits: The authors found that F measure strongly co-clustered same-batch samples. Relative to controls, patients had five TRBV segments at higher frequency, with TRBV5-6, TRBV5-1 and TRBV20-1 among these. Those with multiple sclerosis, the patient group, showed significantly lower normalized Chao1 diversity than controls.

Incorporated into the TCR beta cDNA libraries were unique molecular identifiers, which served to reduce PCR and sequencing biases. Input populations of roughly 1 to 11 million T cells gave rise to approximately 500,000 cDNA molecules. TCRdb reprocessed the PCR reads via MiXCR and lists one record per CDR3 protein. This table has under 650,000 distinct CDR3 sequences, 44% appearing once. The receptor's source is a girl aged 10-17 years with multiple sclerosis. V and J are TRBV5-1 and TRBJ2-1; D perhaps matches TRBD2 (5 bases). The specimen sequenced was blood. The CDR3, as DNA: TGCGCCAGCACCCCCCGGAGGAGCTCCTACAATGAGCAGTTCTTC. It yields the protein CASTPRRSSYNEQFF.